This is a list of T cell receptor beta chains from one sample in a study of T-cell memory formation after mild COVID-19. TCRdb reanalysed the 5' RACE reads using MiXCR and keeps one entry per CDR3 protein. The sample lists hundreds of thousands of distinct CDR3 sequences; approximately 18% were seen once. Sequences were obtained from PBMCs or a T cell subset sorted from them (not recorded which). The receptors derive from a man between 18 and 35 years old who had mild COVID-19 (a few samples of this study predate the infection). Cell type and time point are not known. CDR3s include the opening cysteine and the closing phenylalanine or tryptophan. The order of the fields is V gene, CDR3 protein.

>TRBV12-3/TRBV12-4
CASSFNSANYGYTF
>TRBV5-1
CASSIGTVVAEAFF
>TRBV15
CATSSPPGAGSYNEQFF
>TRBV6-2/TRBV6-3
CASSYSEGEITGELFF
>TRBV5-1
CASSLEEGQGNSPLHF
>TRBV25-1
CASSPTGGANVLTF
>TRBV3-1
CASSQRPNYGIQETQYF
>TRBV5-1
CASSLLGTTNTEAFF
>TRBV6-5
CASSRHSPPGAYEQYF
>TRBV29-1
CSVEDRRQGNYGYTF
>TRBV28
CASSLGQGLAGHTDTQYF
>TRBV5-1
CASSLGQEQETQYF
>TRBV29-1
CSVATGFAETQYF
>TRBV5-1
CASSPGTSGGLETQYF
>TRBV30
CASEPQDRVIHLFF
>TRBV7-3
CASSKGSSGANVLTF
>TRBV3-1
CASSRRDRGTGEQYF
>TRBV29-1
CSVDFPSEQFF
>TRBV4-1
CASSQVQPSNTGELFF
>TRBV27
CASSLVGASGANVLTF
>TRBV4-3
CASSQAGTQAKAFF
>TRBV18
CASSLRRDNEQFF
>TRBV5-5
CASSLSGVVTGELFF
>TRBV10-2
CASTEPSPGELFF
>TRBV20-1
CSARETLAGEAITGELFF
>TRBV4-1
CASSQVYGALSTDTQYF
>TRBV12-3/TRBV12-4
CASSPGINTGELFF
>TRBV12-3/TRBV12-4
CASRLSRAGPYEQYF
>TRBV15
CATSRAWSNQPQHF
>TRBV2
CASSWDRASVGEKLFF
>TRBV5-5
CASSLELGGNEQYF
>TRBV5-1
CASSLWGIGGDEQYF
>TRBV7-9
CASSYSGSGADTQYF
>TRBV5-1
CASSPRDGSRTQYF
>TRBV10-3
CAIRERQGVAGELFF
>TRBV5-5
CASSLPAVPTNEKLFF
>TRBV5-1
CASSTQGAQHTEAFF